This T cell receptor (beta chain) was obtained from a study of blood T cells in healthy people across ages. Alongside a J-beta primer mix, a sample-barcoded 5' primer served in a second PCR lasting about 7 to 12 cycles. TCRdb recomputed calls from the 5' RACE reads with MiXCR, one row per CDR3 protein. The sample yields just under 550,000 distinct CDR3 sequences, less than 25% seen once. Study findings and constraints: Greater diversity and more naive CD4+ cells were seen in long-lived donors than in aged donors.

Researchers isolated at least 7 million PBMCs per sample. A note on this clonotype: No antigen is known for it.

Germline V gene data show CDR1 as LGHNA and CDR2 as YSLEER. V dropped 1 base and J dropped 2; count of bases not matched to a gene: 4. The CDR3 length is 15 residues. This sample was shared with a second study, whose subject was T cells of mothers and their children.

The chain is built from TRBV4-3 and TRBJ2-7; TRBD2 agrees at 8 bases. The specimen sequenced was blood. The clonotype comes from a boy younger than 18 in good health. CDR3 DNA sequence: TGCGCCAGCAGCCAAGGAAGCGGGGGCCCCTACGAGCAGTACTTC. It specifies CASSQGSGGPYEQYF.